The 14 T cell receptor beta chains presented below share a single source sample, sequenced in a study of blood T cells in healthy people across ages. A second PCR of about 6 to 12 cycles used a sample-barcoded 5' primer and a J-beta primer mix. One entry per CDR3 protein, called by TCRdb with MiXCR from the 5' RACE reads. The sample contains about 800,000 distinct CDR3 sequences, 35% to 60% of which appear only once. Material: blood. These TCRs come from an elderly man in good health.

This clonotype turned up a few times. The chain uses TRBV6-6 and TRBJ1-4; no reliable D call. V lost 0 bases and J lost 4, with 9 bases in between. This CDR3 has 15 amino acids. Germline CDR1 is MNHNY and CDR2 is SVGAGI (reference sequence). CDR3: CASSYSTGSNEKLFF. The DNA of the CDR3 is TGTGCCAGCAGTTACTCAACGGGCAGTAATGAAAAACTGTTTTTT.

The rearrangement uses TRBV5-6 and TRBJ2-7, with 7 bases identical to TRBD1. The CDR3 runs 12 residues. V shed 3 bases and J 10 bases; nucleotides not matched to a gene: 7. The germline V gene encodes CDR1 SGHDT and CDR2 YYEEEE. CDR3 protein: CASSYDRENQYF. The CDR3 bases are TGTGCCAGCAGCTACGACAGGGAGAACCAGTACTTC.

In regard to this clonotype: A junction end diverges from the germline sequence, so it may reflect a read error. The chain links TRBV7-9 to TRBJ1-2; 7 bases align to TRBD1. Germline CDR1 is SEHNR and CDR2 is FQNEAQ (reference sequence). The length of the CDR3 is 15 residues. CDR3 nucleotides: TGTGCCGGCAGCGCATCCGGGACAGCTAACTATGGCTACACCTTC. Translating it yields CAGSASGTANYGYTF.

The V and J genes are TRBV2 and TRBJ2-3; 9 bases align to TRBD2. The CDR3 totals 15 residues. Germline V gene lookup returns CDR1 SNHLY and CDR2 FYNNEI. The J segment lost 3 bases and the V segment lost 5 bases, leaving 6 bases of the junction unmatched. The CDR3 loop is CASSQSSGKTDTQYF. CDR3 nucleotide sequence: TGTGCCAGCAGTCAATCTAGCGGGAAGACAGATACGCAGTATTTT.

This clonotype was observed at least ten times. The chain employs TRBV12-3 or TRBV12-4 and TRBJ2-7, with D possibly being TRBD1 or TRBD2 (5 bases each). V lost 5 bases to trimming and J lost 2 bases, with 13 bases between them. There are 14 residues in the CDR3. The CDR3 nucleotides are TGTGCCAGCAGTACCGGGACGATCACCTACGAGCAGTACTTC. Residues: CASSTGTITYEQYF.

Here the CDR3 reads CASSPYPAGALNTEAFF. For the CDR3, the DNA is TGTGCCAGCAGCCCCTACCCCGCGGGGGCGTTGAACACTGAAGCTTTCTTT. The rearrangement links TRBV14 to TRBJ1-1; possibly TRBD1 for D (6 bases). In germline, CDR1 is SGHDN, CDR2 FVKESK. V dropped 4 bases and J dropped 0 bases, with 18 bases sitting between them. The CDR3 loop spans 17 amino acids.

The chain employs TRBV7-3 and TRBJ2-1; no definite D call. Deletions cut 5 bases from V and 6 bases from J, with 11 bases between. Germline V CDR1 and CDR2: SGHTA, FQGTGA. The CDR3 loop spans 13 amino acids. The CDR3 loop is CASSPVVGNEQFF. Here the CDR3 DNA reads TGTGCCAGCAGCCCAGTGGTAGGCAATGAGCAGTTCTTC.

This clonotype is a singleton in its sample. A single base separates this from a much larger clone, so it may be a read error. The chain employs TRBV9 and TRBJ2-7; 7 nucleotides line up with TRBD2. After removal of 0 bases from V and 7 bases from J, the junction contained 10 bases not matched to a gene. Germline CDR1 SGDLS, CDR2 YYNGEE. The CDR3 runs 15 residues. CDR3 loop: CASSVASGEHNEQYF. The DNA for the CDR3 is TGTGCCAGCAGCGTAGCTAGCGGAGAACACAATGAGCAGTACTTC.

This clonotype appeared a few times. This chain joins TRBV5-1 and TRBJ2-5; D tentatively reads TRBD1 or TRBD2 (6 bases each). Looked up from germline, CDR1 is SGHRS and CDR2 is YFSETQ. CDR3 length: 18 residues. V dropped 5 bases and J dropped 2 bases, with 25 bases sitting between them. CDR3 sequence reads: CASRGGRLRPGQQETQYF. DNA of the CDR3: TGCGCCAGCAGGGGGGGCCGGTTAAGACCCGGACAACAAGAGACCCAGTACTTC.

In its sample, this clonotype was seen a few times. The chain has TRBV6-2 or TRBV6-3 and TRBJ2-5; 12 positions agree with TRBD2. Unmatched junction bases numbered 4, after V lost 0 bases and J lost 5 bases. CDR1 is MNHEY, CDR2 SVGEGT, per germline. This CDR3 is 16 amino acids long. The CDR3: CASSYSGLAGRETQYF. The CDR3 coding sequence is TGTGCCAGCAGTTACTCCGGACTAGCGGGGCGTGAGACCCAGTACTTC.

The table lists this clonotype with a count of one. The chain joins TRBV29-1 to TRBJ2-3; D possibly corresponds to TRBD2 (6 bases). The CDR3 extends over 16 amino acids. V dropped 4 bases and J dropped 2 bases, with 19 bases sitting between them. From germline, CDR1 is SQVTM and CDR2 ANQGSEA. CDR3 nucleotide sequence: TGCAGCGTTGGTGTCCCTGGCGGGACTCCCACAGATACGCAGTATTTT. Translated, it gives CSVGVPGGTPTDTQYF.

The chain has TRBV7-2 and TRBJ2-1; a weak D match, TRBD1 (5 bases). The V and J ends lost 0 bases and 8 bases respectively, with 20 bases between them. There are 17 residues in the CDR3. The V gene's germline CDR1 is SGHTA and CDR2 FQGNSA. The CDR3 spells CASSLASAGQALHEQFF. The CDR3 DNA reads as TGTGCCAGCAGCTTAGCGAGTGCTGGACAAGCTTTGCATGAGCAGTTCTTC.

The CDR3 DNA reads as TGCGCCAGCAGCCAGTGGACAGGGGGCGAGCAGTACTTC. This gives the protein CASSQWTGGEQYF. The chain links TRBV4-1 to TRBJ2-7; TRBD1 matches at 10 bases. The germline V gene encodes CDR1 MGHRA and CDR2 YSYEKL. The V gene end was trimmed by 3 bases and the J gene end by 6 bases; junction bases not matched to a gene: 2. This CDR3 is 13 amino acids long.

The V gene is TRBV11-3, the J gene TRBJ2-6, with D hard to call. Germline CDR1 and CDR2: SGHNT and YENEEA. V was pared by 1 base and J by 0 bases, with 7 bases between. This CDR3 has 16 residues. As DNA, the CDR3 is TGTGCCAGCAGCTTAGTGGTCAGCTCTGGGGCCAACGTCCTGACTTTC. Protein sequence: CASSLVVSSGANVLTF. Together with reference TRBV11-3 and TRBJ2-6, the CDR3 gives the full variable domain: EAGVVQSPRYKIIEKKQPVAFWCNPISGHNTLYWYLQNLGQGPELLIRYENEEAVDDSQLPKDRFSAERLKGVDSTLKIQPAELGDSAVYLCASSLVVSSGANVLTFGAGSRLTVL.